This is a list of T cell receptor beta chains from one sample in a study of early T cells in non-severe SARS-CoV-2 infection. A single record per CDR3 protein comes from TCRdb applying MiXCR to the 5' RACE reads. The sample comprises under 60,000 distinct CDR3 sequences, roughly 8.2% of which are singletons, and around 4.5% rests with the top ten. The sequenced sample consisted of whole blood. The receptors stem from an adult who was a healthcare worker with PCR-confirmed SARS-CoV-2 infection or an uninfected control (not recorded which). The CDR3 runs from the conserved cysteine through the conserved F or W. The D gene is left open where the match is weak. Clone sizes are given selectively: once, few, many, or a class where the clone is expanded.

TRBJ2-1	TRBD2	TRBV6-5	NA	TGTGCCACCCGGCCCCGACTAGCGGGGGGCAATGAGCAGTTCTTC	CATRPRLAGGNEQFF
TRBJ2-1	NA	TRBV7-3	many	TGTGCCAGCAGCCCGGGACCAGAGCACAATGAGCAGTTCTTC	CASSPGPEHNEQFF
TRBJ1-2	NA	TRBV29-1	many	TGCAGCGGCGGACAGAACTATGGCTACACCTTC	CSGGQNYGYTF
TRBJ1-2	NA	TRBV2	NA	TGTGCCAGCACTAGGGTTCTGAACTATGGCTACACCTTC	CASTRVLNYGYTF
TRBJ1-1	NA	TRBV12-5	few	TGTGCTAGTGGTCCTCCCCGGGGGTCGAACACTGAAGCTTTCTTT	CASGPPRGSNTEAFF
TRBJ2-1	NA	TRBV6-5	NA	TGTGCCAGCACCAACCGTTTCAATGAGCAGTTCTTC	CASTNRFNEQFF
TRBJ2-1	TRBD1	TRBV7-8	NA	TGTGCCAGCAGCAACAGGGGGTCTCACAATGAGCAGTTCTTC	CASSNRGSHNEQFF
TRBJ2-2	NA	TRBV6-5	NA	TGTGCCAGCAGTTACTCGAACCCCGGACAGTTTTCCGGGGAGCTGTTTTTT	CASSYSNPGQFSGELFF
TRBJ2-3	NA	TRBV20-1	NA	TGCAGTGCTAGAGATCCCCTAGCGTCTAGCACAGATACGCAGTATTTT	CSARDPLASSTDTQYF
TRBJ2-1	NA	TRBV14	few	TGTGCCAGCAGCCAAGATATGACCTTCTACAATGAGCAGTTCTTC	CASSQDMTFYNEQFF
TRBJ1-4	NA	TRBV11-2	once	TGTGCCAGCAGCTTAACCGAAAAACTGTTTTTT	CASSLTEKLFF
TRBJ2-3	NA	TRBV14	few	TGTGCCAGCAGCCCCTCCGGACCCACGCAGTATTTT	CASSPSGPTQYF
TRBJ2-7	NA	TRBV19	NA	TGTGCCAGTAGTATAGGCGGAGCAGGGGCCTACGAGCAGTACTTC	CASSIGGAGAYEQYF
TRBJ1-5	NA	TRBV2	many	TGTGCCAGCAGAACAGGGTTAGAGAGCAATCAGCCCCAGCATTTT	CASRTGLESNQPQHF
TRBJ1-5	NA	TRBV6-1	few	TGTGCCAGCAGTGATCTCTCCAAGGGGAGGCCCCAGCATTTT	CASSDLSKGRPQHF
TRBJ1-5	TRBD1	TRBV7-9	medium-sized	TGTGCCAGCAGCTTATACAGGGGGAATAGCAATCAGCCCCAGCATTTT	CASSLYRGNSNQPQHF
TRBJ2-3	NA	TRBV20-1	many	TGCAGTGCTCACCGGTCGCATAACACAGATACGCAGTATTTT	CSAHRSHNTDTQYF
TRBJ1-3	NA	TRBV11-3	many	TGTGCCAGCAGCTTAGATCTGGGGAACACCATATATTTT	CASSLDLGNTIYF
TRBJ2-5	NA	TRBV7-9	few	TGTGCCAGCAGCCAAGGGGGAGGTGGAGTGTCGGAGACCCAGTACTTC	CASSQGGGGVSETQYF
TRBJ2-7	NA	TRBV29-1	few	TGCAGCGGGGGGGACAGCGTATACGAGCAGTACTTC	CSGGDSVYEQYF
TRBJ2-7	NA	TRBV5-1	few	TGCGCCAGCAGCTTGGGCCAGGGTGGCAGTAGCCCCTACGAGCAGTACTTC	CASSLGQGGSSPYEQYF
TRBJ2-3	TRBD2	TRBV7-9	few	TGTGCCAGCAGCAACGCCGGGAGGGCCTCAGATACGCAGTATTTT	CASSNAGRASDTQYF
TRBJ2-1	NA	TRBV11-2	NA	TGTGCCAGCAGCTTAGAGGGGCGAAATGAGCAGTTCTTC	CASSLEGRNEQFF
TRBJ2-1	NA	TRBV5-1	few	TGCGCCAGCCGTAACACCGATATGAATGAGCAGTTCTTC	CASRNTDMNEQFF
TRBJ1-2	NA	TRBV14	few	TGTGCCAGCAGCCCAGGGGTCGGAGGCTACACCTTC	CASSPGVGGYTF
TRBJ2-2	NA	TRBV6-1	NA	TGTGCCAGCGGTCGCCAGAACACCGGGGAGCTGTTTTTT	CASGRQNTGELFF
TRBJ1-6	NA	TRBV7-9	many	TGTGCCAGCAGCGTGCCAGAGATGGACTCACCCCTCCACTTT	CASSVPEMDSPLHF
TRBJ2-7	TRBD1	TRBV7-9	few	TGTGCCAGCAGCCAAGGATGGGACAGCCCCTCCTACGAGCAGTACTTC	CASSQGWDSPSYEQYF
TRBJ2-1	NA	TRBV4-1	few	TGCGCCAGCAGCCAATTCCGTGTCTTGGCAAACAATGAGCAGTTCTTC	CASSQFRVLANNEQFF
TRBJ2-2	NA	TRBV4-1	NA	TGCGCCAGCAGCCAGATTCAGGGATTCGGGGAGCTGTTTTTT	CASSQIQGFGELFF
TRBJ1-2	TRBD1	TRBV6-6	many	TGTGCCAGCAGTTACTCTCAGCCGGGACAGGGCTACACCTTC	CASSYSQPGQGYTF
TRBJ1-2	NA	TRBV6-1	few	TGTGCCAGCACCACCCAGTCCGCGGGATATGGCTACACCTTC	CASTTQSAGYGYTF
TRBJ2-4	NA	TRBV18	NA	TGTGCCAGCTCACCTCCGGTCAGGGGAGAGGCCAAAAACATTCAGTACTTC	CASSPPVRGEAKNIQYF
TRBJ1-1	NA	TRBV27	NA	TGTGCCAGCAGCCCCTTTCTGGTCAGGAGGGACACTGAAGCTTTCTTT	CASSPFLVRRDTEAFF
TRBJ1-1	NA	TRBV11-2	NA	TGTGCCAGCAGCTTAGATGGCTACCCGAACACTGAAGCTTTCTTT	CASSLDGYPNTEAFF
TRBJ2-3	TRBD2	TRBV20-1	NA	TGCAGTGCTAGAGATACGGGACTAGCGGCAGATACGCAGTATTTT	CSARDTGLAADTQYF
TRBJ2-7	TRBD2	TRBV5-4	many	TGTGCCAGCAGCTTGGCCGAGGGGACTAGCGGTTGCTACGAGCAGTACTTC	CASSLAEGTSGCYEQYF
TRBJ2-2	NA	TRBV5-1	few	TGCGCCAGCAGCTTGGCCCTACGGGTCGGCACCGGGGAGCTGTTTTTT	CASSLALRVGTGELFF
TRBJ1-2	TRBD1	TRBV12-3/TRBV12-4	NA	TGTGCCAGCAGGCTGACAGGGAACTATGGCTACACCTTC	CASRLTGNYGYTF
TRBJ1-4	TRBD1	TRBV7-9	NA	TGTGCCAGCAGCTCGGGACAGGATGGGGAAAAACTGTTTTTT	CASSSGQDGEKLFF
TRBJ2-1	NA	TRBV7-9	few	TGTGCCAGCAGCTTGTTGGTGGGGGCTTCCAATGAGCAGTTCTTC	CASSLLVGASNEQFF
TRBJ2-2	TRBD2	TRBV4-2	NA	TGTGCCAGCAGCCAAGAAGCGGGACGACTCACCGGGGAGCTGTTTTTT	CASSQEAGRLTGELFF
TRBJ2-2	NA	TRBV6-1	many	TGTGCCAGCAGTGAAGGGAGGCACGCGAACACCGGGGAGCTGTTTTTT	CASSEGRHANTGELFF
TRBJ1-5	NA	TRBV28	NA	TGTGCCAGCACCGCCCCCCAGGGATATCAGCCCCAGCATTTT	CASTAPQGYQPQHF
TRBJ2-3	NA	TRBV9	NA	TGTGCCAGCAGCCTGGACTCAGATACGCAGTATTTT	CASSLDSDTQYF